Sequencing of this TCR beta chain was carried out in a study of CD8+ T cells in alopecia areata. As the sequencing template, cDNA was produced by extracting RNA and reverse transcribing it. Clones were read by immunoSEQ multiplex PCR, and TCRdb kept only the in-frame ones, dropping some. Seen here are approximately 99,000 clones, 50% to 60% observed once, and the top ten hold more than 20%. Those with alopecia areata gave lesional scalp punch biopsies and peripheral blood. CDR3 length: 13 amino acids. Germline V CDR1 and CDR2: SQVTM, ANQGSEA. V lost 4 bases and J 5 bases, leaving 12 bases between the germline ends. General study findings and limits: Scalp lesions, especially in alopecia totalis/universalis, had higher clonality than normal scalp. Alphabeta T cells residing in normal skin are also sequenced in scalp samples.

This clone showed up just a few times. The antigen remains unidentified. Sequenced material: NKG2D-low CD8+ T cells sorted from blood. The rearrangement links TRBV29-1 to TRBJ2-1; TRBD1 is a possible D gene (6 bases). This receptor was obtained from a human donor with alopecia areata. The CDR3 is CSVVRTADNEQFF. CDR3 coding DNA: TGCAGCGTTGTCCGGACAGCCGACAATGAGCAGTTCTTC.